These 17 T cell receptor beta chains originate from one sample sequenced in a study of blood T cells in healthy people across ages. Together with a sample-barcoded 5' primer, a J-beta primer mix was included in a second PCR lasting about 6 to 11 cycles. MiXCR, run by TCRdb on the 5' RACE reads, gives a single entry per CDR3 protein. The sample consists of 550,000 to 750,000 distinct CDR3 sequences, under 25% of them appearing once. The sample consisted of blood. These receptors came from a man aged 70 or older in good health.

This clonotype showed up many times. The junction does not match germline at one end; this may be a read error. The chain recombines TRBV5-1 with TRBJ2-1; tentative D call: TRBD1 (6 bases). This CDR3 is built from 13 residues. Germline-derived CDR1 and CDR2 are SGHRS and YFSETQ. The CDR3 sequence: CASSLGQYNEQFF. The CDR3 DNA reads as TGTGCCAGCAGTTTGGGACAATACAATGAGCAGTTCTTC.

This chain joins TRBV5-1 and TRBJ2-2; D remains ambiguous. The V end lost 0 bases, the J end lost 6 bases, and 12 bases lay between the germline ends. This CDR3 has 15 amino acids. Germline CDR1 and CDR2: SGHRS and YFSETQ. CDR3 coding DNA: TGCGCCAGCAGCTTGGCCGACCCGAGGTCCGGGGAGCTGTTTTTT. It yields the protein CASSLADPRSGELFF.

This clonotype has only a few counts. J is TRBJ1-5 and V is TRBV12-3 or TRBV12-4, with D tentatively TRBD1 (6 bases). The CDR3 contains 17 residues. The V gene lost 3 bases and the J gene lost 2 bases, with 17 bases spanning the gap. CDR3 nucleotides: TGTGCCAGCAGTTTCGCTAGGGGGGCCGTTGGCAATCAGCCCCAGCATTTT. Protein sequence: CASSFARGAVGNQPQHF.

The rearrangement joins TRBV6-6 to TRBJ2-1; TRBD1 matches at 8 bases. The CDR3 loop spans 15 amino acids. Germline trimming cut 3 bases from V and 7 bases from J; bases unmatched to any gene: 8. Germline lookup yields CDR1 MNHNY and CDR2 SVGAGI (reference sequence). The DNA for the CDR3 is TGTGCCAGCAGTTATAGGACAGGGACGGATAATGAGCAGTTCTTC. Translated: CASSYRTGTDNEQFF.

The chain links TRBV20-1 to TRBJ2-3, with TRBD2 identical over 8 bases. V dropped 6 bases and J dropped 3; count of bases not matched to a gene: 14. Germline CDR1 and CDR2: DFQATT and SNEGSKA (reference sequence). The CDR3 runs 16 residues. CDR3 loop: CSAEPPQAGVTDTQYF. As DNA, the CDR3 is TGCAGTGCAGAGCCCCCCCAAGCGGGAGTTACAGATACGCAGTATTTT.

This clonotype was seen a few times. V usage is TRBV9 and J usage is TRBJ2-4; TRBD2 agrees at 8 bases. The CDR3 totals 14 residues. V trimming: 0 bases; J trimming: 9 bases; junction bases outside the gene matches: 5. Per the germline V gene, CDR1 is SGDLS and CDR2 is YYNGEE. The CDR3 here is CASSVGPAGGIQYF. The CDR3 bases are TGTGCCAGCAGCGTAGGGCCGGCGGGAGGCATTCAGTACTTC.

The chain joins TRBV29-1 to TRBJ2-5; possibly TRBD1 for D (6 bases). The last part of the DNA fits TRBJ2-7 better; the J call may be wrong. In germline, CDR1 is SQVTM, CDR2 ANQGSEA. This CDR3 contains 11 residues. The DNA for the CDR3 is TGCAGCGGATACAGGGAAAACGAGCAGTACTTC. This encodes CSGYRENEQYF.

V usage is TRBV28 and J usage is TRBJ2-5, with D maybe TRBD2 (5 bases). The J call may be incorrect, as the DNA end agrees better with TRBJ2-1. CDR3 length equals 15 residues. Germline lookup yields CDR1 MDHEN and CDR2 SYDVKM. DNA for the CDR3: TGTGCCAGCAGTTTATTGGGGAGAACCTACAATGAGCAGTTCTTC. Protein product: CASSLLGRTYNEQFF.

The chain joins TRBV20-1 to TRBJ2-1; 10 bases are a match to TRBD2. V dropped 6 bases and J dropped 4; count of bases not matched to a gene: 6. The CDR3 sequence is 14 residues long. Germline V gene lookup returns CDR1 DFQATT and CDR2 SNEGSKA (reference sequence). The CDR3 coding sequence is TGCAGTGCCCCAAGCGGGAGGGATTACAATGAGCAGTTCTTC. This encodes CSAPSGRDYNEQFF.

The gene calls are TRBV20-1 and TRBJ2-3; D is tentatively TRBD1 or TRBD2 (5 bases each). The V gene's germline CDR1 is DFQATT and CDR2 SNEGSKA (reference sequence). The CDR3 contains 13 residues. Trimming took off 6 bases at V and 2 bases at J, with 12 bases between the two ends. This CDR3 reads CSAPTGLTDTQYF. In DNA, the CDR3 is TGCAGTGCCCCCACAGGACTCACAGATACGCAGTATTTT.

This clonotype showed up many times. The chain employs TRBV20-1 and TRBJ2-7, with 10 bases aligning to TRBD2. Germline-derived CDR1 and CDR2 are DFQATT and SNEGSKA (reference sequence). Losses at the gene ends were 5 bases for V and 2 bases for J; bases not matched to a gene: 6. This CDR3 comprises 14 residues. CDR3 sequence reads: CSAATSGLTYEQYF. CDR3 in DNA: TGCAGTGCTGCGACTAGCGGGCTCACCTACGAGCAGTACTTC.

This clonotype was counted only a few times. The chain combines TRBV29-1 with TRBJ2-5; TRBD2 aligns across 7 bases. From germline, CDR1 is SQVTM and CDR2 ANQGSEA. The CDR3 extends over 12 amino acids. V shed 8 bases and J 4 bases; nucleotides not matched to a gene: 7. The CDR3 region is CSHWGGTETQYF. CDR3 DNA sequence: TGCAGCCATTGGGGAGGGACAGAGACCCAGTACTTC.

The chain employs TRBV20-1 and TRBJ2-5; 11 bases are shared with TRBD2. The J call is uncertain, as TRBJ2-1 better fits the DNA end. The CDR3 has 16 amino acids. CDR1 is DFQATT, CDR2 SNEGSKA, per germline (reference sequence). The CDR3 bases are TGCAGTGCCGGGACTAGCGGTTTACGTCTATTAGATGAGCAGTTCTTC. Translation: CSAGTSGLRLLDEQFF.

Only a few counts were recorded for this clonotype. The chain is built from TRBV12-3 or TRBV12-4 and TRBJ2-5; D is possibly TRBD2 (6 bases). The J call is doubtful: the DNA matches TRBJ2-7 better. The CDR3 loop spans 14 amino acids. The CDR3 loop is CASKGPSEAYEQYF. The CDR3, as DNA: TGTGCCAGCAAGGGGCCTAGCGAGGCCTACGAGCAGTACTTC.

This clonotype was observed a handful of times. The chain uses TRBV11-1 and TRBJ1-6, with TRBD1 identical over 11 bases. Per the germline V gene, CDR1 is SGHAT and CDR2 is FQDESV (reference sequence). This CDR3 contains 15 residues. The V gene end was trimmed by 4 bases and the J gene end by 8 bases; junction bases not matched to a gene: 4. CDR3 loop: CASSSGTGGDSPLHF. The CDR3 bases are TGTGCCAGCAGCTCCGGGACAGGGGGAGATTCACCCCTCCACTTT.

The chain joins TRBV20-1 to TRBJ2-5, with 8 bases that match TRBD1. This CDR3 spans 17 amino acids. V was clipped by 0 bases and J by 1 base; unmatched bases: 10. Germline CDR1 and CDR2: DFQATT and SNEGSKA (reference sequence). The CDR3 is CSARDQGRDRTQETQYF. CDR3 sequence (DNA): TGCAGTGCTAGAGATCAGGGGCGGGACAGGACCCAAGAGACCCAGTACTTC.

This clonotype came up a few times. The rearrangement links TRBV6-2 or TRBV6-3 to TRBJ2-2; weak D call: TRBD1 (6 bases). The CDR3 totals 15 residues. V was trimmed by 4 bases and J by 6 bases, leaving 15 bases between them. Germline V lookup: CDR1 MNHEY, CDR2 SVGEGT. CDR3: CASSLSQGYPGELFF. DNA of the CDR3: TGTGCCAGCAGTTTGAGTCAGGGGTACCCCGGGGAGCTGTTTTTT.